This T cell receptor beta chain emerged from a study of cytotoxic CD8 clonotypes in ibrutinib-treated CLL. Profiled with immunoSEQ multiplex PCR; TCRdb holds only in-frame clones, not every one. The table includes some 70,000 clones, just over 90% detected once. Germline V gene sequence: CDR1 SGDLS, CDR2 YYNGEE. The V gene end was trimmed by 0 bases and the J gene end by 4 bases; junction bases not matched to a gene: 4. The CDR3 is 15 amino acids. The chain combines TRBV9 with TRBJ2-1, with 7 bases aligning to TRBD2. This TCR derives from a human donor with chronic lymphocytic leukemia. The specimen comprised PBMCs, sampled after 12 months of ibrutinib treatment. The CDR3 nucleotides read TGTGCCAGCAGCGTAGGAGCGGGATTATACAATGAGCAGTTCTTC. This codes for CASSVGAGLYNEQFF.